The next 29 T cell receptor beta chains were all read from a single sample in a study of blood T cells in healthy people across ages. Through a sample-barcoded 5' primer and a J-beta primer mix, a second PCR was run for about 6 to 12 cycles. TCRdb redid the calling of the 5' RACE reads with MiXCR, one entry per CDR3 protein. The profile covers 1.5 million to 2 million distinct CDR3 sequences, with roughly 30% appearing a single time and more than 6% taken by the ten largest. Sequencing was done on a sample of blood. These receptors originate from a woman in her twenties or thirties in good health.

This clonotype has just a few counts. V usage is TRBV20-1 and J usage is TRBJ2-1; TRBD2 matches 9 bases. The junction had 12 bases not matched to a gene; V was cut back by 5 bases and J by 10 bases. Germline V lookup: CDR1 DFQATT, CDR2 SNEGSKA (reference sequence). There are 14 residues in the CDR3. The CDR3 loop is CSAEPGLAPREQFF. The CDR3 DNA sequence: TGCAGTGCTGAGCCGGGACTAGCCCCCAGGGAGCAGTTCTTC.

The V gene is TRBV18, the J gene TRBJ2-1; D possibly corresponds to TRBD1 (5 bases). In germline, CDR1 is KGHSH, CDR2 LQKENI. The CDR3 consists of 12 residues. V was clipped by 6 bases and J by 7 bases, with 10 bases between them. The CDR3 reads CASSHDRNEQFF. In nucleotides, the CDR3 is TGTGCCAGCTCCCACGACAGAAATGAGCAGTTCTTC.

J is TRBJ2-7 and V is TRBV7-9; 9 positions match TRBD2. The CDR3 runs to 14 residues. The V segment lost 10 bases and the J segment 2 bases; nucleotides outside the gene matches: 9. Per germline, CDR1 SEHNR and CDR2 FQNEAQ (reference sequence). This CDR3 reads CAIRGREGTYEQYF. DNA for the CDR3: TGTGCCATCCGGGGGCGGGAGGGGACCTACGAGCAGTACTTC.

This clonotype was seen more than once but under ten times. This chain connects TRBV20-1 to TRBJ2-3, with TRBD2 as a possible D gene (6 bases). The CDR3 spans 15 residues. In germline, CDR1 is DFQATT, CDR2 SNEGSKA (reference sequence). Trimming removed 7 bases at V and 4 bases at J, with 21 bases between. DNA of the CDR3: TGCAGTGTTAGGGAGGCGGCGGGAATCGCAGATACGCAGTATTTT. Translation gives CSVREAAGIADTQYF.

On this clonotype itself: A much larger clone lies a single base off, so this may be a read error. V usage is TRBV6-5 and J usage is TRBJ2-4; 9 bases are shared with TRBD1. This CDR3 contains 15 residues. The V gene's germline CDR1 is MNHEY and CDR2 SVGAGI. V lost 5 bases to trimming and J lost 13 bases; unmatched junction nucleotides: 15. CDR3 DNA: TGTGCCAGCAGTGGACAGGGGAGCTCCTACAATGAGCAGTACTTC. Amino acids: CASSGQGSSYNEQYF.

The chain is built from TRBV20-1 and TRBJ2-2; D may be TRBD2 (6 bases). Between the trimmed V and J ends, which lost 3 bases and 6 bases, there was a span of 11 bases. The CDR3 covers 13 residues. Germline CDR1 is DFQATT and CDR2 is SNEGSKA (reference sequence). CDR3 sequence: CSARRERAGELFF. The CDR3 nucleotides are TGCAGTGCTAGGCGGGAACGGGCCGGGGAGCTGTTTTTT.

This clonotype came up a few times. This chain joins TRBV6-6 and TRBJ1-4; no clear D gene. Trimming removed 7 bases from V and 7 bases from J, with 13 bases in between. There are 13 residues in the CDR3. Germline loops: CDR1 MNHNY, CDR2 SVGAGI (reference sequence). The CDR3 spells CASTGRLAEKLFF. CDR3 bases: TGTGCCAGCACCGGACGGTTGGCTGAAAAACTGTTTTTT.

In its sample, this clonotype was seen a few times. J is TRBJ2-5 and V is TRBV6-2 or TRBV6-3, with D possibly being TRBD1 (6 bases). Germline assignment: CDR1 MNHEY and CDR2 SVGEGT. The CDR3 covers 13 residues. V dropped 8 bases and J dropped 2 bases, with 12 bases sitting between them. This CDR3 reads CASARTAQETQYF. The CDR3 nucleotides read TGTGCCAGCGCCCGGACAGCACAAGAGACCCAGTACTTC.

For this clonotype: This may arise from a read error, as a much more abundant clone is one base away. The CDR3 coding sequence is TGTGCCGGCAGCTTAGCCGGGACTAGCGTCAATGAGCAGTTCTTC. This gives the protein CAGSLAGTSVNEQFF. The chain recombines TRBV7-2 with TRBJ2-1, with 10 bases fitting TRBD2. The CDR3 consists of 15 residues. The germline gives CDR1 SGHTA, CDR2 FQGNSA.

This clonotype was recorded once. The chain has TRBV11-2 and TRBJ2-3, with 10 bases aligning to TRBD2. V dropped 5 bases and J dropped 3; count of bases not matched to a gene: 14. The CDR3 covers 18 residues. In germline, CDR1 is SGHAT, CDR2 FQNNGV. This CDR3 reads CASSGSPAGGGVTDTQYF. CDR3 in DNA: TGTGCCAGCAGCGGCAGCCCAGCGGGAGGGGGGGTGACAGATACGCAGTATTTT.

This clonotype was counted a few times. J is TRBJ2-1 and V is TRBV3-1, with TRBD1 matching 7 bases. In germline, CDR1 is LGHDT, CDR2 YNNKEL (reference sequence). The CDR3 is made up of 15 amino acids. The V segment lost 1 base and the J segment 6 bases; nucleotides outside the gene matches: 6. CDR3 protein: CASSQVRGPGNEQFF. The CDR3 coding sequence is TGTGCCAGCAGCCAAGTTAGGGGGCCGGGCAATGAGCAGTTCTTC.

The chain carries TRBV29-1 and TRBJ2-4; 11 bases match TRBD2. Germline V gene sequence: CDR1 SQVTM, CDR2 ANQGSEA. Germline trimming cut 6 bases from V and 13 bases from J; bases unmatched to any gene: 8. This CDR3 has 12 amino acids. CDR3 bases: TGCAGCGTGAGGCTAGCGGGAGGTGAGCAGTACTTC. The encoded protein is CSVRLAGGEQYF.

The chain carries TRBV25-1 and TRBJ2-2; D possibly corresponds to TRBD2 (6 bases). CDR3 length equals 16 residues. Germline V gene lookup returns CDR1 MGHDK and CDR2 SYGVNS. V was cut by 1 base and J by 0 bases, with 9 bases left in between. The CDR3 DNA sequence: TGTGCCAGCAGTGAATCGGGGGATGCGAACACCGGGGAGCTGTTTTTT. Its protein is CASSESGDANTGELFF.

This chain joins TRBV2 and TRBJ2-7; 7 positions agree with TRBD1. The J segment lost 3 bases and the V segment lost 4 bases, leaving 3 bases of the junction unmatched. Germline lookup yields CDR1 SNHLY and CDR2 FYNNEI. The CDR3 contains 13 residues. CDR3: CASSVDRYYEQYF. The CDR3 DNA is TGTGCCAGCAGTGTGGACAGGTACTACGAGCAGTACTTC.

The chain employs TRBV12-3 or TRBV12-4 and TRBJ2-1, with 7 bases that match TRBD2. Trimming at V came to 2 bases and at J to 7 bases, leaving 11 bases not matched to a gene. CDR3 size: 16 residues. CDR3 DNA: TGTGCCAGCAGTTTAAACCCGGGAGGTTTCGGTAATGAGCAGTTCTTC. Amino acids: CASSLNPGGFGNEQFF.

This clonotype was recorded at least ten times. The CDR3 nucleotides read TGTGCCAGCAGCCCGAGACTAGAGGATACGCAGTATTTT. This translates into CASSPRLEDTQYF. The chain recombines TRBV5-5 with TRBJ2-3; D possibly corresponds to TRBD2 (6 bases). Germline CDR1 is SGHKS and CDR2 is YYEKEE (reference sequence). V lost 4 bases and J 6 bases, leaving 12 bases between the germline ends. This CDR3 spans 13 amino acids.

A note on this clonotype: A junction boundary mismatches the germline segment, possibly from a read error. As DNA, the CDR3 is TGTACCATCAGCGCTGGGACTAGCGGGGATGGAAGCTCCTACAATGAGCAGTTCTTC. The encoded protein is CTISAGTSGDGSSYNEQFF. The chain employs TRBV10-3 and TRBJ2-1; 13 bases line up with TRBD2. Germline values: CDR1 ENHRY, CDR2 SYGVKD. The CDR3 extends over 19 amino acids.

The table lists this clonotype with many counts. The chain employs TRBV7-2 and TRBJ1-2; D is unresolved. This CDR3 has 14 amino acids. Per germline, CDR1 SGHTA and CDR2 FQGNSA. V lost 1 base, J lost 6 bases, and 12 bases lay in between. The CDR3 DNA reads as TGTGCCAGCAGCTTAGGAGAGGCAAGCAATGGCTACACCTTC. This codes for CASSLGEASNGYTF. Full variable domain (remainder filled in from reference TRBV7-2 and TRBJ1-2): GAGVSQSPSNKVTEKGKDVELRCDPISGHTALYWYRQSLGQGLEFLIYFQGNSAPDKSGLPSDRFSAERTGGSVSTLTIQRTQQEDSAVYLCASSLGEASNGYTFGSGTRLTVV.

The table lists this clonotype with a few counts. The chain employs TRBV12-3 or TRBV12-4 and TRBJ1-6; a weak D match, TRBD1 (5 bases). The CDR3 runs 14 residues. Trimming took 5 bases from V and 7 from J, leaving 12 bases between them. The CDR3 sequence: CASSTRAENSPLHF. The CDR3 DNA follows: TGTGCCAGCAGTACCAGGGCGGAGAATTCACCCCTCCACTTT.

The rearrangement links TRBV5-5 to TRBJ1-1; the D gene is possibly TRBD1 (5 bases). CDR3 length equals 15 residues. The V gene's germline CDR1 is SGHKS and CDR2 YYEKEE (reference sequence). V was cut by 0 bases and J by 4 bases, with 13 bases left in between. The CDR3 coding sequence is TGTGCCAGCAGCTTGGTCAGGGTAGGGAGCACTGAAGCTTTCTTT. It yields the protein CASSLVRVGSTEAFF.

This chain joins TRBV12-3 or TRBV12-4 and TRBJ1-1; D not certain. The CDR3 consists of 14 residues. Trimming left V 6 bases short and J 5 bases short, with 16 bases between. In nucleotides, the CDR3 is TGTGCCAGCAGCCCGGGGTGGGCTGGGACTGAAGCTTTCTTT. It translates to CASSPGWAGTEAFF.

The J gene is TRBJ2-4, the V gene TRBV3-1, with D hard to call. The J call may be faulty, since TRBJ2-7 better matches the DNA end. The CDR3 spans 14 residues. The V gene's germline CDR1 is LGHDT and CDR2 YNNKEL (reference sequence). The CDR3 here is CASSQELRNYEQYF. DNA of the CDR3: TGTGCCAGCAGCCAAGAGCTCAGAAATTACGAGCAGTACTTC.

This clonotype has only a few counts. J is TRBJ2-1 and V is TRBV28; D remains unclear. Trimming removed 6 bases from V and 1 base from J, with 19 bases in between. There are 17 residues in the CDR3. Germline CDR1 reads MDHEN; CDR2 reads SYDVKM. In DNA, the CDR3 is TGTGCCAGCAGAGGTGGCGTTTCCTACTTTTCCTACAATGAGCAGTTCTTC. It is translated as CASRGGVSYFSYNEQFF.

This clonotype was found a few times. The rearrangement links TRBV7-2 to TRBJ2-3; D could derive from TRBD1 or TRBD2 (5 bases each). From germline, CDR1 is SGHTA and CDR2 FQGNSA. Trimming cost V 10 bases and J 0 bases, with 17 bases left between them. This CDR3 has 15 residues. In nucleotides, the CDR3 is TGTGCCACCGGGGCGGCCCGGCTTAGCACAGATACGCAGTATTTT. It translates to CATGAARLSTDTQYF.

Comments on this clonotype: A read error may be the cause here, since a much bigger clone is one base away. The chain is built from TRBV7-3 and TRBJ2-7; D possibly uses TRBD1 or TRBD2 (7 bases each). Looked up from germline, CDR1 is SGHTA and CDR2 is FQGTGA. The CDR3 consists of 14 residues. Between the trimmed V and J ends, which lost 5 bases and 5 bases, there was a span of 16 bases. In DNA, the CDR3 is TGTGCCAGCAGCCCCGACAGGGAGGGGGACGAGCAGTACTTC. Translated: CASSPDREGDEQYF.

This clonotype was detected ten times or more. The chain is built from TRBV5-1 and TRBJ2-3; D uncertain. Per germline, CDR1 SGHRS and CDR2 YFSETQ. This CDR3 has 13 amino acids. Trimming removed 2 bases at V and 4 bases at J, with 8 bases between. This chain's CDR3 is CASSFAPADTQYF. For the CDR3, the DNA is TGCGCCAGCAGCTTCGCTCCAGCAGATACGCAGTATTTT.

This clonotype was picked up a small number of times. CDR3 region: CASSAPLRAVWGYTF. DNA for the CDR3: TGTGCCAGCAGCGCCCCCTTAAGGGCCGTATGGGGCTACACCTTC. The J gene is TRBJ1-2, the V gene TRBV7-2; no definite D call. V lost 5 bases, J lost 8 bases, and 21 bases lay in between. Per the germline V gene, CDR1 is SGHTA and CDR2 is FQGNSA. CDR3 length: 15 amino acids.

This clonotype came up many times. This chain connects TRBV29-1 to TRBJ2-1, with D perhaps given as TRBD1 or TRBD2 (5 bases each). V lost 7 bases and J 9 bases, leaving 19 bases between the germline ends. CDR1 is SQVTM, CDR2 ANQGSEA, per germline. CDR3 length: 13 residues. CDR3 sequence (DNA): TGCAGCGCCGGCCGGCAGGGAGCGGTTGAGCAGTTCTTC. It yields the protein CSAGRQGAVEQFF.

This clonotype turned up a few times. This chain links TRBV5-1 with TRBJ2-1; the D gene is possibly TRBD2 (5 bases). Trimming cost V 5 bases and J 7 bases, with 13 bases left between them. Germline V gene data show CDR1 as SGHRS and CDR2 as YFSETQ. CDR3 length equals 13 residues. CDR3 in amino acids: CASRSGEGNEQFF. The CDR3 nucleotides read TGCGCCAGCAGATCCGGGGAAGGTAATGAGCAGTTCTTC.